This T cell receptor (beta chain) derives from a study of T cells in Graves' hyperthyroidism and ophthalmopathy. Study-level points and caveats: Model-based prediction identified ophthalmopathy a median 6.5 months prior to its onset. Blood shared most expanded thyroid clonotypes above 0.001.

What was amplified from RNA transcripts were TCR beta CDR3 regions. The HTBI set primed first-round TCR CDR3 RT-PCR. TCRdb called the multiplex PCR reads again in MiXCR, with one record for every CDR3 protein. This table has 480,000 or so distinct CDR3 sequences, about 15% appearing once. Investigators excluded patients with uncontrolled infection, other autoimmune disease, pregnancy or lactation. In its sample, this clonotype was seen many times. Its antigen remains unidentified. The V gene lost 5 bases and the J gene lost 2 bases, with 10 bases spanning the gap. CDR1 DFQATT and CDR2 SNEGSKA come from the germline V gene (reference sequence). The CDR3 consists of 13 residues.

The sample taken for sequencing was blood. This TCR was recovered from a woman under 30 with Graves' hyperthyroidism. The rearrangement uses TRBV20-1 and TRBJ1-5, with D hard to call. The CDR3 reads CSAAGDGNQPQHF. In DNA form, the CDR3 reads TGCAGTGCTGCCGGAGATGGCAATCAGCCCCAGCATTTT.